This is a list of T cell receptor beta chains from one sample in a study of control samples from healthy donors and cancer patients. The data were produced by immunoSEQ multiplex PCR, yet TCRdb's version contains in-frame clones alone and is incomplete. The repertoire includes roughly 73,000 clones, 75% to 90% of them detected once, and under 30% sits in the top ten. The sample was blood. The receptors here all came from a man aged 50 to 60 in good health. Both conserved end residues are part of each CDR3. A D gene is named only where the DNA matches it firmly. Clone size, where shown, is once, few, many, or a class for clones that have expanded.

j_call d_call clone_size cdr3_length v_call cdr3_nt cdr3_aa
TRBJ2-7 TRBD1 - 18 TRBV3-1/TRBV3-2 TGTGCCAGCAGCCAAGACCACCGACAGGGGCCCTACTCCTACGAGCAGTACTTC CASSQDHRQGPYSYEQYF
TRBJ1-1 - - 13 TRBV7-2 TGTGCCAGCAGCTCCAGGGGGAACACTGAAGCTTTCTTT CASSSRGNTEAFF
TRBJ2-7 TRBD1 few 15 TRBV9 TGTGCCAGCAGTCACGAAGGGGGACAGTCCTACGAGCAGTACTTC CASSHEGGQSYEQYF
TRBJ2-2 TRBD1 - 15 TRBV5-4 TGTGCCAGCAGGCCCGGGACAGGGCTAACCGGGGAGCTGTTTTTT CASRPGTGLTGELFF
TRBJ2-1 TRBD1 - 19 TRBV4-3 TGCGCCAGCAGCCAAGCTGCCAGACAGGGATTCTTAAAGGGCAATGAGCAGTTCTTC CASSQAARQGFLKGNEQFF
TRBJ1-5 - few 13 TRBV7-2 TGTGCCAGCAGCGACTACAGGTCTCAGCCCCAGCATTTT CASSDYRSQPQHF
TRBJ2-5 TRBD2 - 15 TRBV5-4 TGTGCCAGCAGCTTGGAAGGGAGGGTTTGGGAGACCCAGTACTTC CASSLEGRVWETQYF
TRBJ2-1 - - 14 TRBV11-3 TGTGCCAGCAGCTTAGATCAGGAAACCGGCGGGCAGTTCTTC CASSLDQETGGQFF
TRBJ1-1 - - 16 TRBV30 TGTGCCTGGAGCCCTACATCCGGGGGCCGGGGCACTGAAGCTTTCTTT CAWSPTSGGRGTEAFF
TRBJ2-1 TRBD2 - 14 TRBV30 TGTGCCTCGTCTTCTAGCGGGAGGGCTGATGAGCAGTTCTTC CASSSSGRADEQFF
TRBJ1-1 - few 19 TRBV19 TGTGCCAGTAGTCATATAGGGGGGACGGACCTTTCTACTTGGGGAGAAGCTTTCTTT CASSHIGGTDLSTWGEAFF
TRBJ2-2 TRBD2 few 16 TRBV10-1 TGCGCCAGCAGTGAGAGCGGGGCCCCCCGCACCGGGGAGCTGTTTTTT CASSESGAPRTGELFF
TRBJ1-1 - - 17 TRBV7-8 TGTGCCAGCAGCCGGAACCTACTGACGAGCATGAACACTGAAGCTTTCTTT CASSRNLLTSMNTEAFF
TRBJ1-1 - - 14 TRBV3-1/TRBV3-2 TGTGCCAGCATAAGTGCCAGTTTGAACACTGAAGCTTTCTTT CASISASLNTEAFF
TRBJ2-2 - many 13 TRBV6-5 TGTGCCAGCGACTGGAGCGCTCCCGGGGAGCTGTTTTTT CASDWSAPGELFF
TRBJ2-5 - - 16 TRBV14 TGTGCCAGCAGCCCTTTTATAAGTAGCGGACAAGAGACCCAGTACTTC CASSPFISSGQETQYF
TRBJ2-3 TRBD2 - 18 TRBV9 TGTGCCAGCAGCGTAGTGCCTTTTAGCGGGGGGCCCACAGATACGCAGTATTTT CASSVVPFSGGPTDTQYF
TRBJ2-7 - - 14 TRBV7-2 TGTGCCAGCAGCTTAGATAGCGGATACTACGAGCAGTACTTC CASSLDSGYYEQYF
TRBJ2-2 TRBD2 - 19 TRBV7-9 TGTGCCAGCAGCTTAGCGTTTCCTAGCGGGAGGGTCAACACCGGGGAGCTGTTTTTT CASSLAFPSGRVNTGELFF
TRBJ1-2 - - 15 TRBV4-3 TGCGCCAGCAGCCAAGAAGCTGACAATAACTATGGCTACACCTTC CASSQEADNNYGYTF
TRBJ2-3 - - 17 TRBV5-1 TGCGCCAGCAGCCAAGGACAGACCTTCTCCGTCACAGATACGCAGTATTTT CASSQGQTFSVTDTQYF
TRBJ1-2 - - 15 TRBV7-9 TGTGCCAGCAGCCCCGGGACCTACCGACGATATGGCTACACCTTC CASSPGTYRRYGYTF
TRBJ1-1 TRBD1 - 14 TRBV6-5 TGTGCCAGCAGCACAGGGGGAAGTTACACTGAAGCTTTCTTT CASSTGGSYTEAFF
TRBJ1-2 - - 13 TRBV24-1 TGTGCCACCAGTGATTTTTTCGGGGATGGCTACACCTTC CATSDFFGDGYTF
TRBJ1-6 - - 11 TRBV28 TGTGCCAGCAGTTCACTCCAGACCCTCCACTTT CASSSLQTLHF
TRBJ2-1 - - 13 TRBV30 TGTGCCTGGAGTTGGTGGGTCGGGACAGAGCAGTTCTTC CAWSWWVGTEQFF
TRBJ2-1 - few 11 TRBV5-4 TGTGCCAGCAGCTCAGGGCGTGAGCAGTTCTTC CASSSGREQFF